A single TCR beta chain is shown here with its context. Its specificity is not known. The data stem from a study of T cell repertoires in cytomegalovirus infection. From germline, CDR1 is MNHNY and CDR2 SVGAGI (reference sequence). CDR3 length: 14 amino acids. With 5 bases clipped from V and 4 bases from J, the junction kept 5 bases outside the gene matches. TCRdb reprocessed the reads via MiXCR and lists one record per CDR3 protein. This repertoire shows around 300,000 distinct CDR3 sequences, around a quarter found once; its top ten account for about an eighth. The receptor's source is a human donor in good health (CMV status not recorded). Some clones in this sample may be carry-over from other donors' samples. The sample here was cultured PBMCs, taken from culture after CMV antigen stimulation. The chain joins TRBV6-6 to TRBJ1-1; 9 positions match TRBD1. CDR3 region: CASSPDRGGTEAFF. Written as DNA, the CDR3 is TGTGCCAGCAGTCCGGACAGGGGAGGCACTGAAGCTTTCTTT.